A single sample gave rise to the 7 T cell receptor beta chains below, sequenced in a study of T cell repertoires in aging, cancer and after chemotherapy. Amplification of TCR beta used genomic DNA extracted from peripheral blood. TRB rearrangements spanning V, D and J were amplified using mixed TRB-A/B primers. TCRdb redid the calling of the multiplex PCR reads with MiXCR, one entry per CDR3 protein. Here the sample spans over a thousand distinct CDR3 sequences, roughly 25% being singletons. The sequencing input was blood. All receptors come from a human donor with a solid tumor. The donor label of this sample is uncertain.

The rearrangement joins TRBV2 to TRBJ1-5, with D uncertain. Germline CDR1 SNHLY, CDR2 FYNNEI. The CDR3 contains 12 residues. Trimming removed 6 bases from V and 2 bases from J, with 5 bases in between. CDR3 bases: TGTGCCAGCAGGGTGGGCAATCAGCCCCAGCATTTT. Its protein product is CASRVGNQPQHF. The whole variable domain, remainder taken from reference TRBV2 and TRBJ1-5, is EPEVTQTPSHQVTQMGQEVILRCVPISNHLYFYWYRQILGQKVEFLVSFYNNEISEKSEIFDDQFSVERPDGSNFTLKIRSTKLEDSAMYFCASRVGNQPQHFGDGTRLSIL.

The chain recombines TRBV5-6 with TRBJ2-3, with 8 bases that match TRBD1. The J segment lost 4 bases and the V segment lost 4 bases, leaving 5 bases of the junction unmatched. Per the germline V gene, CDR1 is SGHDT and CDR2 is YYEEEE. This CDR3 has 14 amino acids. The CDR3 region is CASSPQQGADTQYF. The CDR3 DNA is TGTGCCAGCAGCCCGCAACAGGGGGCAGATACGCAGTATTTT.

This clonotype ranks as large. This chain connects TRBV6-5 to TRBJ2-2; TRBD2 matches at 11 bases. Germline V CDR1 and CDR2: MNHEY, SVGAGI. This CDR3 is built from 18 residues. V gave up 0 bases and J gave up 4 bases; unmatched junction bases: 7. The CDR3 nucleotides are TGTGCCAGCAGTTACTCGACTAGCGGGATCCCCAGCACCGGGGAGCTGTTTTTT. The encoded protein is CASSYSTSGIPSTGELFF.

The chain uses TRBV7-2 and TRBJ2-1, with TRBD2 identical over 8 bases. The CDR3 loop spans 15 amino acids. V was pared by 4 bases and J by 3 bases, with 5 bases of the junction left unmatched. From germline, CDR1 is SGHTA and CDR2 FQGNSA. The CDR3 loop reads CASSYTSGHYNEQFF. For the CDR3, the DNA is TGTGCCAGCAGCTATACTAGCGGCCACTACAATGAGCAGTTCTTC.

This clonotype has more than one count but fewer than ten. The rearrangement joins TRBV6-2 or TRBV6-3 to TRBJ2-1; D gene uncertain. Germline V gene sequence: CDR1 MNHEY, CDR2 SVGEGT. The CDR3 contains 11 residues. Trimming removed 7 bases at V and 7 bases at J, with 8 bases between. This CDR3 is CASNRWNEQFF. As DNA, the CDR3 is TGTGCCAGCAATCGGTGGAATGAGCAGTTCTTC.

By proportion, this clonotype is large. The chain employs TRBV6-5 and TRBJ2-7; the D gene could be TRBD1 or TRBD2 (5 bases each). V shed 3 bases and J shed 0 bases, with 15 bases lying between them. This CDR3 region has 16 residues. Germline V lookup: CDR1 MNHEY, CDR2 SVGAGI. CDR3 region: CASSYSRDGGSYEQYF. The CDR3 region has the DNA TGTGCCAGCAGTTATTCCCGGGACGGCGGCTCCTACGAGCAGTACTTC.

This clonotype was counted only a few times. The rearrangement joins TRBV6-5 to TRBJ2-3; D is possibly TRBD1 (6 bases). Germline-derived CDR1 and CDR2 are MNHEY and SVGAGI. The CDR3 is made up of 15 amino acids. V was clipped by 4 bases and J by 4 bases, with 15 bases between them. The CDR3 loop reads CASSLASGGADTQYF. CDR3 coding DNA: TGTGCCAGCAGTTTGGCGAGTGGGGGCGCAGATACGCAGTATTTT.